This T cell receptor (beta chain) originates from a study of blood T cell repertoires in COVID-19. Study details: Samples taken during acute and convalescent COVID-19 were collected in the United States, Italy and Spain. From T cells, B-cell-depleted T cells, or PBMCs came the material, which was cDNA or gDNA.

Germline CDR1 and CDR2: MDHEN and SYDVKM. This CDR3 has 14 residues. Germline trimming cut 6 bases from V and 3 bases from J; bases unmatched to any gene: 7. Study processing details: Reference gene primer amplification gave estimated nucleated cell counts. Data came from immunoSEQ multiplex PCR; TCRdb stores just in-frame clones and leaves some out. The D gene and trimming were derived from the DNA, and the V and J assignments and clone size from that table. The sample has 200,000 or so clones, 70% to 90% seen once. The V gene is TRBV28, the J gene TRBJ1-1; TRBD1 matches at 7 bases. Sequencing was carried out using peripheral blood. This TCR was sampled from a human donor with active or convalescent COVID-19. The donor label of this sample is uncertain. CDR3 sequence (DNA): TGTGCCAGCAGACGAAAACAGGGGTACACTGAAGCTTTCTTT. Protein: CASRRKQGYTEAFF.